These T cell receptor beta chains were read from a single sample in a study of T-cell reconstitution after alpha-beta-depleted transplantation in children. TCRdb analysed the PCR reads with MiXCR anew, one entry per CDR3 protein. The sample records more than 100,000 distinct CDR3 sequences, about 23% being singletons. The sequences come from PBMCs, mostly from graft donor cells, collected 180 days after TCRalphabeta/CD19-depleted stem cell transplant. These receptor sequences come from a male patient aged 2-15 years who had a stem cell transplant for chronic granulomatous disease, so the T cells may come from the graft donor. The CDR3 runs from the conserved cysteine through the conserved F or W. A D gene is named only where the DNA matches it firmly. Size values are once, few and many counts, or a class for expanded clones, and some rows have none.

d_call j_call clone_size v_call cdr3_nt cdr3_aa
NA TRBJ1-1 NA TRBV12-3/TRBV12-4 TGTGCCAGCAGCCCCGACAGGAAGAACACTGAAGCTTTCTTT CASSPDRKNTEAFF
TRBD2 TRBJ2-6 NA TRBV12-3/TRBV12-4 TGTGCCAGCAGTGGGAGGGGCGCCTCTGGGGCCAACGTCCTGACTTTC CASSGRGASGANVLTF
NA TRBJ2-3 NA TRBV9 TGTGCCAGCAGCGTAGGGGGGAGTGTCGATACGCAGTATTTT CASSVGGSVDTQYF
TRBD1 TRBJ2-1 few TRBV6-5 TGTGCCAGCAGATCCAGGGGGCAGGAGCAGTTCTTC CASRSRGQEQFF
TRBD2 TRBJ2-7 NA TRBV5-4 TGTGCCAGCAGCTTCGGGGGGTACTACGAGCAGTACTTC CASSFGGYYEQYF
TRBD2 TRBJ2-1 many TRBV9 TGTGCCAGCAGCGCGTGGGGACTAGCGGGAAACAATGAGCAGTTCTTC CASSAWGLAGNNEQFF
NA TRBJ1-6 NA TRBV20-1 TGCAGCGTCCTGGACAGTGATAATTCACCCCTCCACTTT CSVLDSDNSPLHF
TRBD1 TRBJ1-3 many TRBV7-9 TGTGCCAGCAGCAAACAGGGGGGGACTGGAAACACCATATATTTT CASSKQGGTGNTIYF
NA TRBJ2-6 NA TRBV12-3/TRBV12-4 TGTGCCAGCAGCCGAAGGACTGCCCCTCTCTCTGGGGCCAACGTCCTGACTTTC CASSRRTAPLSGANVLTF
TRBD1 TRBJ2-7 few TRBV9 TGTGCCAGCAGTAGGGGACAGGGGGCTAGGCAGTACTTC CASSRGQGARQYF
TRBD2 TRBJ2-7 NA TRBV11-3 TGTGCCAGCAGCTCCTCTCCGGGGGGCGAGCAGTACTTC CASSSSPGGEQYF
NA TRBJ2-7 few TRBV12-3/TRBV12-4 TGTGCCAGCAGTCCCGGGCAACGCTACGAGCAGTACTTC CASSPGQRYEQYF
NA TRBJ2-7 many TRBV20-1 TGCAGTGCCGCCTCCCCAGGAACCTACGAGCAGTACTTC CSAASPGTYEQYF
NA TRBJ2-1 many TRBV12-3/TRBV12-4 TGTGCCAGCAGTTTTATCACCGGGCCCTCGGGATTAGCTGAGCAGTTCTTC CASSFITGPSGLAEQFF
TRBD1 TRBJ2-5 NA TRBV5-1 TGCGCCAGCAGCACCGGGACAGGGGTCAGGGAGACCCAGTACTTC CASSTGTGVRETQYF
NA TRBJ2-5 many TRBV24-1 TGTGCCACCAGTGATAACAGGTGGCAAGAGACCCAGTACTTC CATSDNRWQETQYF
TRBD1 TRBJ2-5 NA TRBV27 TGTGCCAGCAGTCCCACAGGGGCTACTCAAGAGACCCAGTACTTC CASSPTGATQETQYF
NA TRBJ2-3 many TRBV29-1 TGCAGCGTCGCACAGGGGAGGTGGACAGATACGCAGTATTTT CSVAQGRWTDTQYF
NA TRBJ2-2 many TRBV5-1 TGCGCCAGCAGCCCCCCCCCCGTGGGGCTCGGGGAGCTGTTTTTT CASSPPPVGLGELFF
NA TRBJ1-4 many TRBV27 TGTGCCAGCAGTTTAAGGGGACCTGATGAAAAACTGTTTTTT CASSLRGPDEKLFF
TRBD1 TRBJ1-2 many TRBV20-1 TGCAGTGCTAGTGAGGACAGGGGTTATGGCTACACCTTC CSASEDRGYGYTF
TRBD2 TRBJ2-2 few TRBV20-1 TGCAGTGCTAAAATGGGAGGGTACAACACCGGGGAGCTGTTTTTT CSAKMGGYNTGELFF
NA TRBJ2-1 NA TRBV28 TGTGCCAGCAGTTGGTCCAATGAGCAGTTCTTC CASSWSNEQFF
TRBD2 TRBJ2-3 NA TRBV29-1 TGCAGCTCATGGACTAGCGGGAGGGCCGATACGCAGTATTTT CSSWTSGRADTQYF
NA TRBJ2-4 many TRBV20-1 TGCAGTGCTAGAGCGGGAGCCAAAAACATTCAGTACTTC CSARAGAKNIQYF
NA TRBJ1-2 NA TRBV20-1 TGCAGTGCTAGAGGGGAGGGGAAGGACTATGGCTACACCTTC CSARGEGKDYGYTF
NA TRBJ2-2 many TRBV20-1 TGCAGTGCTCCGTGGGTCGGGGAGCTGTTTTTT CSAPWVGELFF
TRBD2 TRBJ2-7 NA TRBV4-1 TGCGCCAGCAGCAAAGGACTAGCGGCTTCCTACGAGCAGTACTTC CASSKGLAASYEQYF
NA TRBJ2-5 few TRBV7-2 TGTGCCAGCAGCAGAGGGACGGTACAAGAGACCCAGTACTTC CASSRGTVQETQYF
NA TRBJ2-3 few TRBV3-1 TGTGCCAGCAGCCTGAAGGGGGGCACGCAGTATTTT CASSLKGGTQYF
TRBD2 TRBJ2-1 many TRBV20-1 TGCAGTGCTAGAGACCCACTAGCGGGGGGGCCCTACAATGAGCAGTTCTTC CSARDPLAGGPYNEQFF
TRBD2 TRBJ2-1 NA TRBV5-1 TGCGCCGAATTCCAAGCGGGAGGACTTAGCGAGCAGTTCTTC CAEFQAGGLSEQFF
TRBD2 TRBJ2-3 NA TRBV7-2 TGTGCCAGCACCCCTAGCGGGGCTTTTTCCACAGATACGCAGTATTTT CASTPSGAFSTDTQYF
NA TRBJ1-4 NA TRBV7-2 TGTGCCAGCAGCTTAGTTGGGACAAGCGAAAAACTGTTTTTT CASSLVGTSEKLFF
NA TRBJ1-1 NA TRBV5-1 TGCGCCAGCAGCCACAACACTGAAGCTTTCTTT CASSHNTEAFF